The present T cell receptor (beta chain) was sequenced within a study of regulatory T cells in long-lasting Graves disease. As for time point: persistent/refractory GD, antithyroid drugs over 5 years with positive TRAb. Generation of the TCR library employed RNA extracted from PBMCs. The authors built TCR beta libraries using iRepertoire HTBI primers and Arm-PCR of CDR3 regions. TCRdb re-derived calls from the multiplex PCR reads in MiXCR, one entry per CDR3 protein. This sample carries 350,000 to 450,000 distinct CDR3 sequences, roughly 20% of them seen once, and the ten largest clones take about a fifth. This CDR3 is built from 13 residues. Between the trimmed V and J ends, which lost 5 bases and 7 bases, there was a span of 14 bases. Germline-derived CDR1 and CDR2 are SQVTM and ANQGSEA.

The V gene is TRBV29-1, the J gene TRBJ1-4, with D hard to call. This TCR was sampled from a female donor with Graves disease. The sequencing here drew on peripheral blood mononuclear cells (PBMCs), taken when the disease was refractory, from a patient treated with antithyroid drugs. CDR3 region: CSVYQIRGEKLFF. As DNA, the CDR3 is TGCAGCGTTTACCAAATACGGGGTGAAAAACTGTTTTTT.